This T cell receptor beta chain was sequenced for a study of blood T cell repertoires in COVID-19. For the study at large: Sample material is recorded as cDNA or gDNA derived from T cells, B-cell-depleted T cells, or PBMCs.

Trimming stripped 2 bases from V and 13 bases from J, with 26 bases between. CDR1 is MNHEY and CDR2 is SVGEGT in the germline V gene. This CDR3 has 16 residues. TCRdb's table, derived via immunoSEQ multiplex PCR, lists solely in-frame clones and lacks some. The profile shows more than 90,000 clones, roughly 85% of them singletons. The V gene is TRBV6-2 or TRBV6-3, the J gene TRBJ2-5; the D is unclear. The clonotype originates from a man older than 75 with acute or convalescent COVID-19. The sequenced sample consisted of peripheral blood. The CDR3: CASSYSRNSPSPIPYF. The CDR3 bases are TGTGCCAGCAGTTACAGTCGGAACAGCCCCAGCCCAATTCCGTACTTC.